This TCR beta chain was captured by sequencing in a study of blood T cell repertoires in COVID-19. Study-level information: Sources were T cells, B-cell-depleted T cells, or PBMCs; the material itself was cDNA or gDNA.

As originally analysed: Reference gene primers were amplified, and this amplification served to estimate nucleated cell counts. Data came from immunoSEQ multiplex PCR; TCRdb stores just in-frame clones and leaves some out. The D gene and trimming were derived from the DNA, and the V and J assignments and clone size from that table. Of under 300,000 clones listed, approximately 79% are singletons. Sequences were obtained from peripheral blood. The sequence came from a woman aged 40 to 50 with active or convalescent COVID-19.

The CDR3 bases are TGTGCCAGCAGCCTTCCGACAGGGGGCACCGGGGAGCTGTTTTTT. Its translation is CASSLPTGGTGELFF. V gene TRBV7-3 combines with J gene TRBJ2-2; TRBD1 matches 9 bases. The length of the CDR3 is 15 residues. V was clipped by 5 bases and J by 4 bases; unmatched bases: 5. Germline V CDR1 and CDR2: SGHTA, FQGTGA.